Listed here are 7 T cell receptor beta chains from one sample, sequenced in a study of blood T cells in healthy people across ages. PCR was performed a second time for about 6 to 11 cycles using a sample-barcoded 5' primer and a J-beta primer mix. MiXCR, applied by TCRdb to the 5' RACE reads, yields one record per CDR3 protein. The table records hundreds of thousands of distinct CDR3 sequences, about a fifth of them present only once. Sample: blood. These receptors were taken from a man aged 70 or older in good health.

This clonotype has a count of ten or more. The V and J genes are TRBV19 and TRBJ2-1; 8 bases line up with TRBD2. CDR1 LNHDA and CDR2 SQIVND come from the germline V gene (reference sequence). J gave up 0 bases and V 9 bases, and 1 base lay outside the gene matches. The CDR3 runs to 13 residues. The CDR3 DNA reads as TGTGCCAGCAGCGGGAGCTCCTACAATGAGCAGTTCTTC. Translation: CASSGSSYNEQFF.

This clonotype was counted between two and nine times. V is TRBV13 and J is TRBJ2-5, with TRBD2 as a possible D gene (5 bases). The J call may be mistaken, given a closer DNA end match to TRBJ2-7. This CDR3 is built from 14 residues. Germline values: CDR1 PRHDT, CDR2 FYEKMQ (reference sequence). CDR3 amino acids: CASSLRGLGYEQYV. CDR3 coding DNA: TGTGCCAGCAGCTTGAGAGGGTTAGGGTACGAGCAGTACGTC.

This clonotype was counted only a few times. The rearrangement links TRBV5-1 to TRBJ1-4; 8 bases align to TRBD1. V dropped 6 bases and J dropped 1; count of bases not matched to a gene: 8. Germline assignment: CDR1 SGHRS and CDR2 YFSETQ. The CDR3 spans 16 residues. The CDR3, as DNA: TGCGCCAGCACAAACGCCACAGGGGGAACTAATGAAAAACTGTTTTTT. This encodes CASTNATGGTNEKLFF.

This clonotype was counted only a few times. A read error may produce the germline difference seen at one junction end. The rearrangement links TRBV9 to TRBJ2-7; no firm D call. Germline V gives CDR1 SGDLS, CDR2 YYNGEE. The CDR3 sequence is 13 residues long. The CDR3 nucleotides read TGTGCCAGCAGCGTTAAAACCGGCCCTCCGGAGTTCTTC. It encodes CASSVKTGPPEFF.

The gene calls are TRBV25-1 and TRBJ2-3; 9 bases line up with TRBD2. With V trimmed by 6 bases and J by 0 bases, 4 bases remained unmatched. The CDR3 is made up of 15 amino acids. Germline V gene sequence: CDR1 MGHDK, CDR2 SYGVNS. The CDR3 DNA is TGTGCCAGCAGGGCTAGCGGGGATAGCACAGATACGCAGTATTTT. Residues: CASRASGDSTDTQYF.

This clonotype was seen a handful of times. The rearrangement uses TRBV3-1 and TRBJ2-5; the D is unclear. The ends were cut back, 1 base at V and 4 bases at J, with 4 bases in the middle. Germline V gives CDR1 LGHDT, CDR2 YNNKEL (reference sequence). This CDR3 region has 12 residues. The CDR3 spells CASSQGIETQYF. CDR3 sequence (DNA): TGTGCCAGCAGCCAAGGGATAGAGACCCAGTACTTC.

The chain links TRBV29-1 to TRBJ1-1; 10 bases align to TRBD1. The germline V gene encodes CDR1 SQVTM and CDR2 ANQGSEA. The ends lost 7 bases at V and 0 bases at J; junction bases unmatched: 2. This CDR3 spans 13 amino acids. The CDR3 loop is CSADRGLNTEAFF. The CDR3 nucleotides are TGCAGCGCCGACAGGGGGCTGAACACTGAAGCTTTCTTT.